The 8 T cell receptor beta chains below come from one sample, sequenced in a study of blood T cell repertoires in COVID-19. Assay used: immunoSEQ multiplex PCR; TCRdb lists only in-frame clones, some missing. Of 60,000 to 80,000 clones listed, approximately 88% were seen once; the top ten hold about 5%. The sample taken for sequencing was peripheral blood. Every receptor here comes from a human donor in a cohort sampled during active COVID-19.

This chain connects TRBV19 to TRBJ1-4; 8 bases agree with TRBD1. The CDR3 is made up of 14 amino acids. Germline V gene lookup returns CDR1 LNHDA and CDR2 SQIVND (reference sequence). V was clipped by 8 bases and J by 1 base; unmatched bases: 3. CDR3 nucleotide sequence: TGTGCCAGTTTCGGGACAGGAACTAATGAAAAACTGTTTTTT. This gives the protein CASFGTGTNEKLFF. Filled out from reference TRBV19 and TRBJ1-4, the complete variable domain reads DGGITQSPKYLFRKEGQNVTLSCEQNLNHDAMYWYRQDPGQGLRLIYYSQIVNDFQKGDIAEGYSVSREKKESFPLTVTSAQKNPTAFYLCASFGTGTNEKLFFGSGTQLSVL.

V usage is TRBV11-2 and J usage is TRBJ2-1; 9 bases fit TRBD2. Germline V gene lookup returns CDR1 SGHAT and CDR2 FQNNGV. This CDR3 comprises 16 residues. Trimming at V came to 4 bases and at J to 4 bases, leaving 8 bases not matched to a gene. The CDR3 region is CASSYLSGGAYNEQFF. The DNA for the CDR3 is TGTGCCAGCAGCTACCTTAGCGGGGGCGCGTACAATGAGCAGTTCTTC.

The V call is TRBV2, the J call TRBJ2-3; 8 positions match TRBD2. The CDR3 runs to 13 residues. V lost 6 bases to trimming and J lost 2 bases; unmatched junction nucleotides: 1. Germline loops: CDR1 SNHLY, CDR2 FYNNEI. For the CDR3, the DNA is TGTGCCAGCAGAGGACTAGCCACAGATACGCAGTATTTT. This encodes CASRGLATDTQYF.

This chain connects TRBV11-2 to TRBJ2-7; tentative D call: TRBD2 (7 bases). The germline gives CDR1 SGHAT, CDR2 FQNNGV. V was pared by 5 bases and J by 0 bases, with 17 bases between. The CDR3 has 16 amino acids. CDR3 sequence: CASSPGGGEGSYEQYF. For the CDR3, the DNA is TGTGCCAGCAGCCCGGGGGGCGGGGAGGGCTCCTACGAGCAGTACTTC.

This chain links TRBV6-2 or TRBV6-3 with TRBJ1-2; no reliable D call. The germline gives CDR1 MNHEY, CDR2 SVGEGT. Trimming left V 4 bases short and J 0 bases short, with 9 bases between. This CDR3 has 14 residues. The CDR3 sequence is CASSSVPANYGYTF. CDR3 nucleotide sequence: TGTGCCAGCAGTTCTGTTCCGGCTAACTATGGCTACACCTTC.

A single count supports this clone. The DNA of the CDR3 is TGTGCCAGCAGCTTAGGACAGTTGAACACTGAAGCTTTCTTT. Translation: CASSLGQLNTEAFF. The chain couples TRBV11-2 to TRBJ1-1; a possible D gene is TRBD1 (5 bases). Germline V gene sequence: CDR1 SGHAT, CDR2 FQNNGV. This CDR3 region has 14 residues. V dropped 1 base and J dropped 0 bases, with 6 bases sitting between them.

V gene TRBV9 combines with J gene TRBJ2-5, with 12 bases that match TRBD1. With 4 bases clipped from V and 4 bases from J, the junction kept 8 bases outside the gene matches. Germline CDR1 and CDR2: SGDLS and YYNGEE. The CDR3 has 16 amino acids. CDR3 bases: TGTGCCAGCAGCCCATGGGACAGGGGGCGCGGAGAGACCCAGTACTTC. Its protein is CASSPWDRGRGETQYF.

Only a few counts were recorded for this clone. The V gene is TRBV19, the J gene TRBJ2-7, with D possibly TRBD2 on 6 matching bases. The length of the CDR3 is 14 residues. CDR1 is LNHDA and CDR2 is SQIVND in the germline V gene (reference sequence). The V and J ends lost 6 bases and 8 bases respectively, with 20 bases between them. CDR3 in DNA: TGTGCCAGTAGCAACCGGGACTGGTCGAGCCAGCAGTACTTC. Amino acid sequence: CASSNRDWSSQQYF.